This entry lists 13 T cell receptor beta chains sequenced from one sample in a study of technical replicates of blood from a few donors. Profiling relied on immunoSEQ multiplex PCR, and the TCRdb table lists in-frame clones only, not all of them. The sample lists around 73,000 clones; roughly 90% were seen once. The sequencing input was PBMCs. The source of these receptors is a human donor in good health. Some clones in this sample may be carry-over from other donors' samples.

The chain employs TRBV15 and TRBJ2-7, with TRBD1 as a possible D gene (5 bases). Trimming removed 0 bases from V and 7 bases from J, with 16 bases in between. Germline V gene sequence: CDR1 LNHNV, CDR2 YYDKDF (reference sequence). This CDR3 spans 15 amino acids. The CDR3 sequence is CATSRDKSTVREQYF. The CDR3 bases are TGTGCCACCAGCAGAGACAAATCGACAGTCAGAGAGCAGTACTTC.

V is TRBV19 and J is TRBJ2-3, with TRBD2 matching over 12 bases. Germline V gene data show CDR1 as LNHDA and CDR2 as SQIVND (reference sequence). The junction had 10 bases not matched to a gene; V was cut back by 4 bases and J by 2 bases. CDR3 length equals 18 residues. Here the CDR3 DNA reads TGTGCCAGTAGTACCCTCGGACTAGCGGGACCATCCACAGATACGCAGTATTTT. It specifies CASSTLGLAGPSTDTQYF.

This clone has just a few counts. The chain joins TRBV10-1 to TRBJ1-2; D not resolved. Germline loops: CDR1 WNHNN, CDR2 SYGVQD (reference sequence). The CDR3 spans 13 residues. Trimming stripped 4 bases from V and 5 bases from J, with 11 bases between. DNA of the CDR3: TGCGCCAGCAGTGTGGGCAGATCTTATGGCTACACCTTC. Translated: CASSVGRSYGYTF.

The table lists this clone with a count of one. The CDR3: CASSKGKGASSPLHF. The CDR3 nucleotides read TGTGCCAGCAGCAAAGGTAAGGGGGCAAGTTCACCCCTCCACTTT. V and J are TRBV21-1 and TRBJ1-6; the table assigns TRBD1, which was not confirmed against the DNA. TRBV21-1 is a recognized pseudogene. This CDR3 spans 15 amino acids.

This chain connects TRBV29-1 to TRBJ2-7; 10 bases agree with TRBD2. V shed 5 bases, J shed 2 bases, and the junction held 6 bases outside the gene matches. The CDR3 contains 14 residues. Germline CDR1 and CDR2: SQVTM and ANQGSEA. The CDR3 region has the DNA TGCAGCGTTTCCGGGACTAGCGACACCTACGAGCAGTACTTC. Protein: CSVSGTSDTYEQYF.

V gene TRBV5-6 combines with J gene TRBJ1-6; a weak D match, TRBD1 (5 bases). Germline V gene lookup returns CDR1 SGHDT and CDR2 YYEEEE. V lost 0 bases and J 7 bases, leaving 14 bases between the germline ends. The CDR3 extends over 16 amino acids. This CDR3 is CASSLETGLPNSPLHF. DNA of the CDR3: TGTGCCAGCAGCTTGGAAACAGGTTTACCCAATTCACCCCTCCACTTT. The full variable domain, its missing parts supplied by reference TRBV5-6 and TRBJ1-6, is DAGVTQSPTHLIKTRGQQVTLRCSPKSGHDTVSWYQQALGQGPQFIFQYYEEEERQRGNFPDRFSGHQFPNYSSELNVNALLLGDSALYLCASSLETGLPNSPLHFGNGTRLTVT.

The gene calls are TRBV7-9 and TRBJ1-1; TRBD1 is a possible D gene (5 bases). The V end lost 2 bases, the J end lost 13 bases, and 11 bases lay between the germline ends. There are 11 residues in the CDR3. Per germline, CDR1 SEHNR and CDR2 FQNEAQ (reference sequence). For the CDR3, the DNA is TGTGCCAGCAGCTTATCAGGGTTGGATTTCTTT. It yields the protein CASSLSGLDFF.

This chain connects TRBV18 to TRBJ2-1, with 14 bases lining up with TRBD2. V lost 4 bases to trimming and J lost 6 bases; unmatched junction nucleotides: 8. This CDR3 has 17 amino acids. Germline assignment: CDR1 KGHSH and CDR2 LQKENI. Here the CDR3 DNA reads TGTGCCAGCTCACAGCCGGGACTAGCGGGAGCGTTCAATGAGCAGTTCTTC. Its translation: CASSQPGLAGAFNEQFF.

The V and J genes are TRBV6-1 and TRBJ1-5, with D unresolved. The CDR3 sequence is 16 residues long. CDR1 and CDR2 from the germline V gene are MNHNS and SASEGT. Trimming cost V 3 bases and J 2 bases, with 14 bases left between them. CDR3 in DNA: TGTGCCAGCAGTGATCTCTCGAGAGGTGGCAATCAGCCCCAGCATTTT. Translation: CASSDLSRGGNQPQHF.

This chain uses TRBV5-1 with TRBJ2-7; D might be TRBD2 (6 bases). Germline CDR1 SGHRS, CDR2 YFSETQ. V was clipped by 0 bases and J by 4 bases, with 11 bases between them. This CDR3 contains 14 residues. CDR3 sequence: CASSLGGGGYEQYF. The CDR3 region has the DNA TGCGCCAGCAGCTTGGGCGGCGGAGGGTACGAGCAGTACTTC. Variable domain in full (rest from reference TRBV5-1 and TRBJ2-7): KAGVTQTPRYLIKTRGQQVTLSCSPISGHRSVSWYQQTPGQGLQFLFEYFSETQRNKGNFPGRFSGRQFSNSRSEMNVSTLELGDSALYLCASSLGGGGYEQYFGPGTRLTVT.

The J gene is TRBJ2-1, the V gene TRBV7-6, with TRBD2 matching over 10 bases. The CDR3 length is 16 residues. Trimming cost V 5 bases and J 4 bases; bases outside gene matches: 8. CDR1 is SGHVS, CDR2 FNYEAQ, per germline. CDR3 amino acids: CASSILAGAGYNEQFF. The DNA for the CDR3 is TGTGCCAGCAGCATCCTAGCGGGAGCGGGGTACAATGAGCAGTTCTTC. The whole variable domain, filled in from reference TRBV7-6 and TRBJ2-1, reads GAGVSQSPRYKVTKRGQDVALRCDPISGHVSLYWYRQALGQGPEFLTYFNYEAQQDKSGLPNDRFSAERPEGSISTLTIQRTEQRDSAMYRCASSILAGAGYNEQFFGPGTRLTVL.

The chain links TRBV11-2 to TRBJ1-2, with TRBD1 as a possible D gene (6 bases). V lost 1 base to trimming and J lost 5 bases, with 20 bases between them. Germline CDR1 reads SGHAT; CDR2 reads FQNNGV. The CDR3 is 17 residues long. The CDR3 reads CASSLVGGGAPLYGYTF. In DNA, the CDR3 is TGTGCCAGCAGCTTAGTTGGGGGGGGCGCCCCTCTATATGGCTACACCTTC.

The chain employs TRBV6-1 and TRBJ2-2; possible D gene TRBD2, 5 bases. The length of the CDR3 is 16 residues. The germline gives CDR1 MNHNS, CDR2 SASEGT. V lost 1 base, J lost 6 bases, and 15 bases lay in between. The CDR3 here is CASSEGLTGRAGELFF. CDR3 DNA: TGTGCCAGCAGTGAAGGCCTAACGGGAAGGGCCGGGGAGCTGTTTTTT.